This passage covers 30 T cell receptor beta chains from one sample sequenced in a study of response to subunit inactivated influenza vaccine. Using its own MiXCR run on the RT-PCR reads, TCRdb lists one record per CDR3 protein. The sample consists of about 830,000 distinct CDR3 sequences, about 18% of them appearing once. The sample consisted of PBMCs from blood, taken 4 to 6 days after vaccination. Receptors originate from a man aged 50-59 years who received an inactivated influenza vaccine.

At least ten counts were recorded for this clonotype. The V call is TRBV20-1, the J call TRBJ1-4, with TRBD1 identical over 9 bases. This CDR3 contains 14 residues. CDR1 DFQATT and CDR2 SNEGSKA come from the germline V gene (reference sequence). After removal of 6 bases from V and 8 bases from J, the junction contained 10 bases not matched to a gene. CDR3: CSAPRQGGSEKLFF. In DNA form, the CDR3 reads TGCAGTGCACCCCGACAGGGGGGTAGCGAAAAACTGTTTTTT.

The chain carries TRBV30 and TRBJ2-1; no clear D gene. Germline V CDR1 and CDR2: GTSNPN, SVGIG (reference sequence). This CDR3 is 12 amino acids long. V was pared by 3 bases and J by 5 bases, with 8 bases between. CDR3 coding DNA: TGTGCCTGGAGACGGCAGCACAATGAGCAGTTCTTC. Residues: CAWRRQHNEQFF.

The chain combines TRBV3-1 with TRBJ1-4; D is unclear. This CDR3 is built from 17 residues. From germline, CDR1 is LGHDT and CDR2 YNNKEL (reference sequence). V was pared by 0 bases and J by 2 bases, with 13 bases between. CDR3 coding DNA: TGTGCCAGCAGCCAAGACCGACCCGGAGGGACTAATGAAAAACTGTTTTTT. Protein product: CASSQDRPGGTNEKLFF.

Only a few counts were recorded for this clonotype. This rearrangement joins TRBV7-3 to TRBJ2-1; 9 nucleotides align to TRBD2. Per germline, CDR1 SGHTA and CDR2 FQGTGA. J gave up 5 bases and V 5 bases, and 13 bases lay outside the gene matches. There are 17 residues in the CDR3. The CDR3 region is CASSKGGRASTDNEQFF. Here the CDR3 DNA reads TGTGCCAGCAGCAAGGGCGGGAGGGCCAGTACGGACAATGAGCAGTTCTTC.

In nucleotides, the CDR3 is TGTGCCAGCAGCTGGTGGGGTCGAACTGAGCAGTTCTTC. Translated, it gives CASSWWGRTEQFF. V and J are TRBV5-6 and TRBJ2-1; D is ambiguous. Deletions cut 3 bases from V and 9 bases from J, with 13 bases between. Germline CDR1 and CDR2: SGHDT and YYEEEE. The CDR3 extends over 13 amino acids.

As concerns this clonotype: A read error may be the cause here, since a much bigger clone is one base away. The gene calls are TRBV6-5 and TRBJ1-2, with D hard to call. V lost 0 bases and J lost 8, with 10 bases in between. The germline gives CDR1 MNHEY, CDR2 SVGAGI. This CDR3 is built from 13 residues. As DNA, the CDR3 is TGTGCCAGCAGTTACTCGCGAGGCGGAGGCTACACCTTC. It translates to CASSYSRGGGYTF.

This chain connects TRBV7-3 to TRBJ2-3, with 7 bases lining up with TRBD2. The CDR3 extends over 13 amino acids. The V segment lost 4 bases and the J segment 4 bases; nucleotides outside the gene matches: 2. CDR1 is SGHTA and CDR2 is FQGTGA in the germline V gene. Written as DNA, the CDR3 is TGTGCCAGCAGCTCCGCGGGGGCAGATACGCAGTATTTT. Protein product: CASSSAGADTQYF.

This clonotype showed up just a few times. This chain joins TRBV27 and TRBJ2-7; D is uncertain. CDR1 is MNHEY, CDR2 SMNVEV, per germline (reference sequence). CDR3 length: 16 amino acids. Deletions cut 2 bases from V and 2 bases from J, with 16 bases between. The CDR3 is CASSLNPMTRTYEQYF. In DNA form, the CDR3 reads TGTGCCAGCAGTTTAAATCCCATGACCCGGACCTACGAGCAGTACTTC.

This sequence joins TRBV20-1 and TRBJ1-5; no reliable D call. V dropped 0 bases and J dropped 2 bases, with 8 bases sitting between them. Germline V gene data show CDR1 as DFQATT and CDR2 as SNEGSKA (reference sequence). There are 14 residues in the CDR3. The CDR3 DNA reads as TGCAGTGCTAGAGATGTTACGGGCAATCAGCCCCAGCATTTT. Residues: CSARDVTGNQPQHF.

This clonotype was counted between two and nine times. The chain recombines TRBV29-1 with TRBJ2-7; TRBD1 matches at 9 bases. The CDR3 has 14 amino acids. The V gene's germline CDR1 is SQVTM and CDR2 ANQGSEA. Trimming cost V 4 bases and J 4 bases; bases outside gene matches: 8. The CDR3: CSVARDRGNYEQYF. In nucleotides, the CDR3 is TGCAGCGTTGCTCGAGACAGGGGGAATTACGAGCAGTACTTC.

The genes are TRBV6-5 and TRBJ2-7; 10 bases fit TRBD1. CDR3 size: 15 residues. Trimming removed 2 bases from V and 3 bases from J; junction bases left unmatched: 4. Germline V gene sequence: CDR1 MNHEY, CDR2 SVGAGI. In nucleotides, the CDR3 is TGTGCCAGCAGTTACAAGGGGACAGGGGACTACGAGCAGTACTTC. Amino acids: CASSYKGTGDYEQYF.

This clonotype was counted between two and nine times. The V and J genes are TRBV5-8 and TRBJ1-1; D is ambiguous. V was clipped by 5 bases and J by 7 bases, with 12 bases between them. Germline CDR1 SGHTS, CDR2 YDEGEE. The CDR3 runs 12 residues. This CDR3 reads CASSQRRGEAFF. CDR3 coding DNA: TGTGCCAGCAGTCAACGACGGGGTGAAGCTTTCTTT.

This clonotype came up a few times. The chain uses TRBV7-8 and TRBJ1-2; 7 positions match TRBD1. The length of the CDR3 is 14 residues. Germline V gives CDR1 SGHVS, CDR2 FQNEAQ. The trim removed 3 bases at V and 6 bases at J, leaving 7 bases unmatched. The CDR3 nucleotides are TGTGCCAGCAGCTTCCCGGGACAGCGCCATGGCTACACCTTC. As protein: CASSFPGQRHGYTF.

The rearrangement links TRBV7-2 to TRBJ1-2; 8 positions agree with TRBD1. The CDR3 runs 15 residues. The germline gives CDR1 SGHTA, CDR2 FQGNSA. V shed 1 base and J 5 bases; nucleotides not matched to a gene: 6. The CDR3 sequence is CASSLGSGGKYGYTF. The CDR3 DNA is TGTGCCAGCAGCTTAGGGTCAGGGGGCAAGTATGGCTACACCTTC.

J is TRBJ2-1 and V is TRBV20-1, with a possible D match to TRBD1 (6 bases). The V and J ends lost 3 bases and 12 bases respectively, with 15 bases between them. The CDR3 is 12 residues long. Germline V gene lookup returns CDR1 DFQATT and CDR2 SNEGSKA (reference sequence). This chain's CDR3 is CSARLGAGVQFF. The CDR3 DNA follows: TGCAGTGCTAGGCTGGGGGCAGGGGTGCAGTTCTTC.

V gene TRBV7-9 combines with J gene TRBJ2-7, with D perhaps TRBD1 or TRBD2 (5 bases each). The CDR3 length is 15 residues. Germline assignment: CDR1 SEHNR and CDR2 FQNEAQ (reference sequence). The V end lost 0 bases, the J end lost 6 bases, and 15 bases lay between the germline ends. CDR3 sequence (DNA): TGTGCCAGCAGCTTAGCTTCGGGGCCGGGCAGCGAGCAGTACTTC. Translation: CASSLASGPGSEQYF.

The V gene is TRBV4-3, the J gene TRBJ1-5; TRBD1 might be the D (5 bases). V lost 0 bases and J 7 bases, leaving 13 bases between the germline ends. The length of the CDR3 is 15 residues. The germline V gene has CDR1 LGHNA and CDR2 YSLEER. The CDR3 here is CASSQDAGSEQPQHF. In DNA, the CDR3 is TGCGCCAGCAGCCAAGATGCAGGGTCCGAACAGCCCCAGCATTTT.

The chain joins TRBV5-1 to TRBJ2-7; D remains unclear. There are 14 residues in the CDR3. Trimming pared 0 bases from V and 5 bases from J, leaving 12 bases between. Germline V gene sequence: CDR1 SGHRS, CDR2 YFSETQ. CDR3 protein: CASSLVRVNDEQYF. The DNA for the CDR3 is TGCGCCAGCAGCTTGGTTCGCGTTAATGACGAGCAGTACTTC.

This chain joins TRBV2 and TRBJ1-5; D is uncertain. The germline CDR1 and CDR2 sequences are SNHLY and FYNNEI. Trimming removed 6 bases at V and 6 bases at J, with 9 bases between. This CDR3 contains 12 residues. The CDR3 loop is CASRAAGQPQHF. The CDR3 nucleotides are TGTGCCAGCAGGGCGGCGGGTCAGCCCCAGCATTTT.

This chain connects TRBV7-2 to TRBJ2-2, with 9 bases identical to TRBD2. CDR3 length: 15 amino acids. V lost 5 bases, J lost 2 bases, and 3 bases stayed unmatched. Germline CDR1 and CDR2: SGHTA and FQGNSA. CDR3 in DNA: TGTGCCAGCAGCCGTAGCGGGAGTAACACCGGGGAGCTGTTTTTT. Amino acid sequence: CASSRSGSNTGELFF.

This clonotype was found a few times. The V gene is TRBV5-1, the J gene TRBJ2-7; tentative D call: TRBD2 (6 bases). The CDR3 sequence is 13 residues long. Germline V gene data show CDR1 as SGHRS and CDR2 as YFSETQ. Trimming shortened V by 5 bases and J by 6 bases, and 15 bases separated the two germline ends. The CDR3 DNA follows: TGCGCCAGCAGTCTAGCGCCTCTATCCGAGCAGTACTTC. The encoded protein is CASSLAPLSEQYF.

The gene calls are TRBV28 and TRBJ1-5; 7 bases align to TRBD1. This CDR3 is built from 14 residues. Germline V gene data show CDR1 as MDHEN and CDR2 as SYDVKM. The J segment lost 5 bases and the V segment lost 1 base, leaving 2 bases of the junction unmatched. In nucleotides, the CDR3 is TGTGCCAGCAGTTTATCGGGACAGCATCAGCCCCAGCATTTT. This codes for CASSLSGQHQPQHF.

This clonotype was observed a handful of times. The rearrangement joins TRBV4-2 to TRBJ2-1; tentative D call: TRBD2 (5 bases). V was pared by 0 bases and J by 6 bases, with 15 bases between. CDR3 length: 16 amino acids. The V gene's germline CDR1 is LGHNA and CDR2 YNFKEQ. CDR3 DNA: TGTGCCAGCAGCCAAGATACTAGTTTGGGCATCAATGAGCAGTTCTTC. Amino acids: CASSQDTSLGINEQFF.

The chain employs TRBV11-2 and TRBJ2-1; TRBD2 aligns across 12 bases. Germline V lookup: CDR1 SGHAT, CDR2 FQNNGV. This CDR3 contains 16 residues. Unmatched junction bases numbered 5, after V lost 4 bases and J lost 4 bases. In nucleotides, the CDR3 is TGTGCCAGCAGCTCGACTAGCGGGGGAGCTTACAATGAGCAGTTCTTC. Its translation: CASSSTSGGAYNEQFF.

This chain links TRBV20-1 with TRBJ1-1; D is unresolved. V lost 0 bases and J 1 base, leaving 9 bases between the germline ends. The CDR3 spans 14 residues. Germline V gives CDR1 DFQATT, CDR2 SNEGSKA (reference sequence). CDR3 residues: CSARDWRGNTEAFF. CDR3 DNA: TGCAGTGCTAGAGATTGGCGGGGGAACACTGAAGCTTTCTTT.

This clonotype turned up a few times. The chain carries TRBV9 and TRBJ1-2, with a tentative D call TRBD1 (6 bases). Per the germline V gene, CDR1 is SGDLS and CDR2 is YYNGEE. The CDR3 is 15 amino acids. Trimming removed 3 bases from V and 3 bases from J, with 15 bases in between. As DNA, the CDR3 is TGTGCCAGCAGCGAGGGTGGGGGCCGGGACTATGGCTACACCTTC. Protein: CASSEGGGRDYGYTF. The variable domain in full, with the rest retrieved from reference TRBV9 and TRBJ1-2, is DSGVTQTPKHLITATGQRVTLRCSPRSGDLSVYWYQQSLDQGLQFLIQYYNGEERAKGNILERFSAQQFPDLHSELNLSSLELGDSALYFCASSEGGGRDYGYTFGSGTRLTVV.

This clonotype was seen more than once but under ten times. The J gene is TRBJ2-5, the V gene TRBV29-1, with D unresolved. This CDR3 contains 13 residues. The V gene lost 3 bases and the J gene lost 5 bases, with 13 bases spanning the gap. Germline CDR1 SQVTM, CDR2 ANQGSEA. CDR3 DNA sequence: TGCAGCGTTGATATTTGGGTTAGGGAGACCCAGTACTTC. This translates into CSVDIWVRETQYF.

The chain has TRBV18 and TRBJ2-1; the D call may be TRBD1 or TRBD2 (5 bases each). V gave up 3 bases and J gave up 4 bases, with 16 bases separating them. The CDR3 is made up of 16 amino acids. Germline V CDR1 and CDR2: KGHSH, LQKENI. The CDR3 region is CASSPFGLGDYNEQFF. The CDR3 bases are TGTGCCAGCTCACCGTTCGGGTTGGGGGATTACAATGAGCAGTTCTTC.

There are a few counts of this clonotype. This sequence joins TRBV6-6 and TRBJ2-7; D remains ambiguous. In germline, CDR1 is MNHNY, CDR2 SVGAGI (reference sequence). The ends were cut back, 4 bases at V and 1 base at J, with 8 bases in the middle. The CDR3 has 13 amino acids. The CDR3 coding sequence is TGTGCCAGCAGTTCACCGACGTCCTACGAGCAGTACTTC. Its protein product is CASSSPTSYEQYF.

At least ten counts were recorded for this clonotype. The rearrangement joins TRBV11-2 to TRBJ2-3, with D uncertain. V lost 5 bases and J 2 bases, leaving 5 bases between the germline ends. This CDR3 contains 12 residues. The germline V gene has CDR1 SGHAT and CDR2 FQNNGV. DNA of the CDR3: TGTGCCAGCAGCCAAATCACAGATACGCAGTATTTT. Its translation is CASSQITDTQYF.